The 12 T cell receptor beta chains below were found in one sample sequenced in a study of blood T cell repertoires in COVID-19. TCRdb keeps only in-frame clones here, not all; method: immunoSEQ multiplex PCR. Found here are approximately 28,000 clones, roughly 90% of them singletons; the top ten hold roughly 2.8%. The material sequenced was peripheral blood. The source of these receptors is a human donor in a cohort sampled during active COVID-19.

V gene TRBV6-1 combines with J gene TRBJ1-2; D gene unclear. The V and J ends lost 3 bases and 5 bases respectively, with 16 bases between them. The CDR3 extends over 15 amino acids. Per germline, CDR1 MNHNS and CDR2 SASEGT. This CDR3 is CASSEARVQGYGYTF. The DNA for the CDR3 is TGTGCCAGCAGTGAGGCTCGGGTGCAAGGTTATGGCTACACCTTC.

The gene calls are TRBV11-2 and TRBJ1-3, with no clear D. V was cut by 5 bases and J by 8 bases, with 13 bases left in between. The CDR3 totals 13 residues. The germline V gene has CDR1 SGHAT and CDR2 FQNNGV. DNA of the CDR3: TGTGCCAGCAGCGCCTCCGCGGTAGACACCATATATTTT. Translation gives CASSASAVDTIYF.

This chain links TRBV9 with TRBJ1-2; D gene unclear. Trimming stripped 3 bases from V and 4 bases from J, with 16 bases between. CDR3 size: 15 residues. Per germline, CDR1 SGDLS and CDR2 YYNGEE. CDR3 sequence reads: CASSGLRREFYGYTF. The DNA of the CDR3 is TGTGCCAGCAGCGGACTTAGGAGGGAATTCTATGGCTACACCTTC.

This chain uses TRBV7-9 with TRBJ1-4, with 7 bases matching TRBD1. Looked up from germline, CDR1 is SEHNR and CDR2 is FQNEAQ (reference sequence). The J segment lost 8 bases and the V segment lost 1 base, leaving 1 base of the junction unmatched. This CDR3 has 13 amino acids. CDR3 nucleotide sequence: TGTGCCAGCAGCTTAGTACAGGGGGAAAAACTGTTTTTT. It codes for CASSLVQGEKLFF.

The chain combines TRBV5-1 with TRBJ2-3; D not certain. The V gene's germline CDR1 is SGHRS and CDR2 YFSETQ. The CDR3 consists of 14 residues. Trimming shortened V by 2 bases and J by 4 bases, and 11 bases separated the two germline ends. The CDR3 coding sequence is TGCGCCAGCAGCTTTTCTCGTGCGGCAGATACGCAGTATTTT. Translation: CASSFSRAADTQYF.

The CDR3 region is CASSYRTGMSTEAFF. For the CDR3, the DNA is TGTGCCAGCAGTTACAGGACAGGGATGAGCACTGAAGCTTTCTTT. This chain links TRBV6-2 or TRBV6-3 with TRBJ1-1, with 8 bases lining up with TRBD1. Germline V gives CDR1 MNHEY, CDR2 SVGEGT. V lost 2 bases, J lost 4 bases, and 6 bases stayed unmatched. The CDR3 runs to 15 residues.

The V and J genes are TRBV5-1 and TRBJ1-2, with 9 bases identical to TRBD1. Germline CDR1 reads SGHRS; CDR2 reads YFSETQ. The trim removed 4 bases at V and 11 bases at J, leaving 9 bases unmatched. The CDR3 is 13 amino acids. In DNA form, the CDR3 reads TGCGCCAGCAGCCCGGTAGGGACAGGGAGTTACACCTTC. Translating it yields CASSPVGTGSYTF.

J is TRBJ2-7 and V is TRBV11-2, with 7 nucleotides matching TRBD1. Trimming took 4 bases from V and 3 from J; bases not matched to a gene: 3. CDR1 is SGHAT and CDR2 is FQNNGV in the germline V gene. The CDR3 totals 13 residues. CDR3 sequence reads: CASSSHRGYEQYF. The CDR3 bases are TGTGCCAGCAGCTCCCACAGGGGCTACGAGCAGTACTTC.

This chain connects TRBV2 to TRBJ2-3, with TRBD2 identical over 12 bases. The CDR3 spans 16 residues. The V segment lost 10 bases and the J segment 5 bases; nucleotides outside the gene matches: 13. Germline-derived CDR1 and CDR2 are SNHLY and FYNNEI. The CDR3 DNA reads TGTGCCAACCGAGTCGGACTAGCGGGGCCGCGAGATACGCAGTATTTT. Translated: CANRVGLAGPRDTQYF.

Here the CDR3 reads CASSLQQGAPGELFF. DNA of the CDR3: TGCGCCAGCAGCTTGCAACAGGGGGCCCCCGGGGAGCTGTTTTTT. The chain joins TRBV5-1 to TRBJ2-2, with 9 bases lining up with TRBD1. Germline V lookup: CDR1 SGHRS, CDR2 YFSETQ. J was trimmed by 6 bases and V by 1 base; bases with no gene match: 4. The CDR3 is 15 amino acids. Combining the CDR3 with reference TRBV5-1 and TRBJ2-2 gives the whole variable domain KAGVTQTPRYLIKTRGQQVTLSCSPISGHRSVSWYQQTPGQGLQFLFEYFSETQRNKGNFPGRFSGRQFSNSRSEMNVSTLELGDSALYLCASSLQQGAPGELFFGEGSRLTVL.

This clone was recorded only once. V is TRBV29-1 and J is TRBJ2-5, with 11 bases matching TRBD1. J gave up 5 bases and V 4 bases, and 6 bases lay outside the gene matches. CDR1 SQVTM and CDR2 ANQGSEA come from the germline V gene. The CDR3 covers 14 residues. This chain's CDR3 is CSVGGTGGSETQYF. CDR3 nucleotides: TGCAGCGTTGGGGGGACAGGGGGGTCGGAGACCCAGTACTTC.

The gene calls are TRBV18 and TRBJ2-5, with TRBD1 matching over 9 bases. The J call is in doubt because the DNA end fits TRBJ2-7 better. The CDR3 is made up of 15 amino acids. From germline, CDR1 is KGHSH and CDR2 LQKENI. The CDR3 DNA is TGTGCCAGCTCACCTTTGGACAGGGGTGGGGACGAGCAGTACTTC. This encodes CASSPLDRGGDEQYF.